This TCR beta chain was obtained from a study of cytomegalovirus exposure and HLA in healthy donors. Study-level results: Cytomegalovirus status, reportedly, was diagnosed with high specificity and sensitivity by the classifier. In an earlier analysis, in roughly 580 donors, most V segments appeared productive either ~87% or ~30% of the time.

On this clone itself: The target antigen is unknown.

The PCR used 60 Vbeta and 13 Jbeta primers. TCRdb's copy holds only in-frame clones and misses some; the assay was immunoSEQ multiplex PCR. The sample holds under 50,000 clones, 87% seen once. The CDR3 loop spans 17 amino acids. Trimming shortened V by 2 bases and J by 0 bases, and 14 bases separated the two germline ends. Though probably carrying unrecorded immune exposures, donors were nominally healthy at sampling. This receptor was obtained from a woman aged 40 to 50 in good health and CMV-seropositive. The genes are TRBV23-1 and TRBJ1-3; no clear D. TRBV23-1 is treated as an ORF (open reading frame) with a function not yet certain. Source material: PBMCs. CDR3 DNA: TGCGCCAGCAGTCAAAATTTCCCCTCCTCCTCTGGAAACACCATATATTTT. Translating gives CASSQNFPSSSGNTIYF.